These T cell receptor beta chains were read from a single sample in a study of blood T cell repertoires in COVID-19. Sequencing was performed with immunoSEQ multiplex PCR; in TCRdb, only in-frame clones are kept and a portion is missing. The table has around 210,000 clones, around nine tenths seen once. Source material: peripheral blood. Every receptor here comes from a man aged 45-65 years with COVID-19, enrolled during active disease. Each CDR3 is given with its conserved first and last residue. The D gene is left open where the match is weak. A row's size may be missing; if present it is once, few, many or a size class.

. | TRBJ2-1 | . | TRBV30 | TGTGCCTGGCTCGGGAGTTTCAATGAGCAGTTCTTC | CAWLGSFNEQFF
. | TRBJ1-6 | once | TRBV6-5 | TGTGCCAGCAGTTACTCAGGACAGAAGAATTCACCCCTCCACTTT | CASSYSGQKNSPLHF
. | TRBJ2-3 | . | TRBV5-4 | TGTGCCAGCAGCTTGGCCGCTAGCTATGGTGATACGCAGTATTTT | CASSLAASYGDTQYF
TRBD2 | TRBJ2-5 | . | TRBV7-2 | TGTGCCAGCAGCTTGGGGACTAGCTTCAACCAAGAGACCCAGTACTTC | CASSLGTSFNQETQYF
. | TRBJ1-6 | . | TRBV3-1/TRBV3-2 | TGTGCCAGCAGCCAATCCAATAATTCACCCCTCCACTTT | CASSQSNNSPLHF
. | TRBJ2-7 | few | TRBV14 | TGTGCCAGCAGCTTTCACAGGTTTTCCTACGAGCAGTACTTC | CASSFHRFSYEQYF
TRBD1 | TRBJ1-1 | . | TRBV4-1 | TGCGCCAGCAGCCAAGGGAGACAGGGTTCGAACACTGAAGCTTTCTTT | CASSQGRQGSNTEAFF
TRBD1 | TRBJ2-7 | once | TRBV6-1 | TGTGCCAGCAGTGAAGCGCTTCCGGGACAGGTGAACTACGAGCAGTACTTC | CASSEALPGQVNYEQYF
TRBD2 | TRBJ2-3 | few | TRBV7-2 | TGTGCCAGCAGCTTAGAAGTCGCGGGGGGCCGTGTCACAGATACGCAGTATTTT | CASSLEVAGGRVTDTQYF
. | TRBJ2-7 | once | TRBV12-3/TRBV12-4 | TGTGCCAGCAGTCGGGGGGCGTCCTACGAGCAGTACTTC | CASSRGASYEQYF
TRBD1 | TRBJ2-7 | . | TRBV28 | TGTGCCACCCTACGTTCCGGGACAGGGTACGAGCAGTACTTC | CATLRSGTGYEQYF
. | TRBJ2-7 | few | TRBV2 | TGTGCCAGGAACAGACGAGGGACCTACGAGCAGTACTTC | CARNRRGTYEQYF
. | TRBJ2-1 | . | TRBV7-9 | TGTGCCAGCAGCTCCTCTAGTGATGAGCAGTTCTTC | CASSSSSDEQFF
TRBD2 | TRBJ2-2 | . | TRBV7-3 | TGTGCCAGCAGCCTACTTTCCGGGGGGACTTTGAACACCGGGGAGCTGTTTTTT | CASSLLSGGTLNTGELFF
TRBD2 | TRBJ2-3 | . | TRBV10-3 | TGTGCCATCAGAGATCCGGGAGGGCGCACAGATACGCAGTATTTT | CAIRDPGGRTDTQYF
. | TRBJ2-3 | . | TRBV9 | TGTGCCAGCAGCGTAGCTGGGCGGGGGCGCACAGATACGCAGTATTTT | CASSVAGRGRTDTQYF
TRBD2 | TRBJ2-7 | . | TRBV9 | TGTGCCAGCAGCCCCGGACTAGCGGAAACCTACGAGCAGTACTTC | CASSPGLAETYEQYF
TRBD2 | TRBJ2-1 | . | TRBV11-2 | TGTGCCAGCAGCTTAACAGCGGGGGTTATCTATGAGCAGTTCTTC | CASSLTAGVIYEQFF
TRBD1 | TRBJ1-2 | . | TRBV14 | TGTGCCAGCAGACCTTCCGGGACAGGGGGCGCATACGGCTACACCTTC | CASRPSGTGGAYGYTF
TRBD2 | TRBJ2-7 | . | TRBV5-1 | TGCGCCAGCAGCCCGGGGGGGGCGAACCTCTACGAGCAGTACTTC | CASSPGGANLYEQYF
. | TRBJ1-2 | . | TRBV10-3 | TGTGCCATCAGTAAGACCCCAGGTGGGGAGCTCACCTCTCCTAACTATGGCTACACCTTC | CAISKTPGGELTSPNYGYTF
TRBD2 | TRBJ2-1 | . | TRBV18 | TGTGCCAGCTCACCCTTGCGGGAGGGCAATGAGCAGTTCTTC | CASSPLREGNEQFF
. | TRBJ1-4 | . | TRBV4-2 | TGTGCCAGCAGCCAAGATCGTCCTGAAAAACTGTTTTTT | CASSQDRPEKLFF
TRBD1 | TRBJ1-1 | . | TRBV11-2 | TGTGCCAGCAGCACTAGAGGGACAGACACTGAAGCTTTCTTT | CASSTRGTDTEAFF
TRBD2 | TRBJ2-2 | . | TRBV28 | TGTGCCAGCAGTTTATTAGCGGGGGTTGTCACCGGGGAGCTGTTTTTT | CASSLLAGVVTGELFF
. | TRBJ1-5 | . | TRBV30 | TGTGCCTGGACCACCGCCGGTGAGCCCCAGCATTTT | CAWTTAGEPQHF
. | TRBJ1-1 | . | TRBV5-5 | TGTGCCAGCAGCTTGGGGGACACCACTGAAGCTTTCTTT | CASSLGDTTEAFF